This TCR beta chain was identified in a study of T cell responses to AZD1222 COVID-19 vaccine. Background on the study: Pooling of second doses given at about 4 or about 12 weeks was done. Study-wide points: Clonal diversity may have been underestimated in mostly white British donors. Spike as a whole was targeted by vaccine-associated CD4 TCRs, dominant at 160-218 and 743-854. Once two AZD1222 doses were given, Spike-specific TCR breadth and depth went up.

The repertoire was sequenced with immunoSEQ multiplex PCR; TCRdb's copy has only in-frame clones and lacks some. The sample comprises some 170,000 clones, 70% to 90% of which are singletons, and 1.5% to 2% rests with the top ten. The CDR3 sequence is 14 residues long. V gave up 4 bases and J gave up 5 bases, with 14 bases separating them. Per germline, CDR1 SGHTA and CDR2 FQGNSA. On this clone itself: Antigen unknown.

The input for sequencing was peripheral blood, taken on day 0 of AZD1222 vaccination. The TCR was taken from an adult in good health. The chain couples TRBV7-2 to TRBJ2-5, with D possibly being TRBD1 or TRBD2 (5 bases each). The CDR3 nucleotides read TGTGCCAGCAGCTGGGGGACGGCCAGCGAGACCCAGTACTTC. Its protein is CASSWGTASETQYF.